One and the same sample provided the 27 T cell receptor beta chains below, sequenced in a study of cytomegalovirus exposure and HLA in healthy donors. Generated by immunoSEQ multiplex PCR, the TCRdb table keeps only in-frame clones and is missing some. The top ten hold approximately 1% of the sample, which has over 150,000 clones, 95% to 96% seen once. The sequencing input was PBMCs. These receptors were collected from a woman between 18 and 30 years old in good health and CMV-seronegative.

The chain has TRBV4-1 and TRBJ1-5, with D tentatively TRBD1 (5 bases). Germline V CDR1 and CDR2: MGHRA, YSYEKL. Trimming cost V 1 base and J 0 bases, with 7 bases left between them. The CDR3 loop spans 15 amino acids. The CDR3 DNA is TGCGCCAGCAGCCAAGCAGGGTTTAGCAATCAGCCCCAGCATTTT. It codes for CASSQAGFSNQPQHF.

V is TRBV5-6 and J is TRBJ2-1, with D perhaps TRBD2 (7 bases). CDR3 length equals 16 residues. Trimming took off 6 bases at V and 5 bases at J, with 21 bases between the two ends. The germline CDR1 and CDR2 sequences are SGHDT and YYEEEE. The DNA of the CDR3 is TGTGCCAGCACCCTTGGGGGGGGGCGGGGTGACAATGAGCAGTTCTTC. Its protein is CASTLGGGRGDNEQFF. Based on the CDR3 plus reference TRBV5-6 and TRBJ2-1, the full variable domain is DAGVTQSPTHLIKTRGQQVTLRCSPKSGHDTVSWYQQALGQGPQFIFQYYEEEERQRGNFPDRFSGHQFPNYSSELNVNALLLGDSALYLCASTLGGGRGDNEQFFGPGTRLTVL.

This rearrangement joins TRBV7-2 to TRBJ2-3; D may be TRBD1 (5 bases). CDR1 is SGHTA and CDR2 is FQGNSA in the germline V gene. V dropped 4 bases and J dropped 6 bases, with 11 bases sitting between them. This CDR3 region has 13 residues. The CDR3 nucleotides read TGTGCCAGCAGCTCAGGGCCAGGGGATACGCAGTATTTT. It yields the protein CASSSGPGDTQYF.

The rearrangement joins TRBV5-1 to TRBJ1-1; 7 bases map to TRBD1. V lost 3 bases, J lost 2 bases, and 4 bases stayed unmatched. CDR1 is SGHRS, CDR2 YFSETQ, per germline. The CDR3 contains 14 residues. The CDR3 bases are TGCGCCAGCAGCTCGGGACAGTCAAACACTGAAGCTTTCTTT. It encodes CASSSGQSNTEAFF.

V and J are TRBV5-4 and TRBJ1-2; TRBD1 agrees at 9 bases. This CDR3 contains 15 residues. V lost 7 bases and J lost 2; bases outside the gene matches: 9. The germline V gene encodes CDR1 SGHNT and CDR2 YYREEE (reference sequence). The CDR3 coding sequence is TGTGCCAGCTTCAACCGGGACAGGGCGAACTATGGCTACACCTTC. It yields the protein CASFNRDRANYGYTF.

V is TRBV4-1 and J is TRBJ2-7; 7 bases map to TRBD2. The CDR3 is made up of 15 amino acids. CDR1 and CDR2 (germline): MGHRA, YSYEKL. Trimming took 1 base from V and 3 from J; bases not matched to a gene: 6. In nucleotides, the CDR3 is TGCGCCAGCAGCCAAGTACGGACTAGTGACTACGAGCAGTACTTC. It yields the protein CASSQVRTSDYEQYF.

The rearrangement uses TRBV7-9 and TRBJ2-1; possible D gene TRBD2, 6 bases. The V gene's germline CDR1 is SEHNR and CDR2 FQNEAQ (reference sequence). The V and J ends lost 5 bases and 10 bases respectively, with 18 bases between them. The CDR3 contains 14 residues. CDR3 residues: CASSQGRGVWEQFF. The CDR3 region has the DNA TGTGCCAGCAGCCAAGGGCGGGGAGTGTGGGAGCAGTTCTTC.

V and J are TRBV19 and TRBJ2-1, with TRBD1 matching over 7 bases. The V gene's germline CDR1 is LNHDA and CDR2 SQIVND (reference sequence). The CDR3 loop spans 14 amino acids. V lost 3 bases and J lost 10; bases outside the gene matches: 9. CDR3 sequence reads: CASSIKRDSSEQFF. In DNA, the CDR3 is TGTGCCAGTAGTATTAAGAGGGACAGTTCCGAGCAGTTCTTC.

The rearrangement links TRBV6-5 to TRBJ2-1, with 10 bases fitting TRBD2. The J segment lost 7 bases and the V segment lost 5 bases, leaving 8 bases of the junction unmatched. Per germline, CDR1 MNHEY and CDR2 SVGAGI. The CDR3 is 15 amino acids. DNA of the CDR3: TGTGCCAGCAGTCTTAGCGGGGGGTTTAGTAATGAGCAGTTCTTC. Protein product: CASSLSGGFSNEQFF.

The V call is TRBV13, the J call TRBJ1-1; D perhaps matches TRBD1 (5 bases). V lost 8 bases to trimming and J lost 4 bases, with 17 bases between them. CDR1 PRHDT and CDR2 FYEKMQ come from the germline V gene (reference sequence). The CDR3 is 14 amino acids. The CDR3 here is CASLMRGGGTEAFF. CDR3 DNA: TGTGCCAGCCTTATGCGGGGGGGTGGCACTGAAGCTTTCTTT.

The CDR3 bases are TGCGCCAGCAGACAGGCAGGGTACACAGAGACCCAGTACTTC. Protein: CASRQAGYTETQYF. The chain is built from TRBV5-1 and TRBJ2-5; D might be TRBD1 (5 bases). Germline V gene data show CDR1 as SGHRS and CDR2 as YFSETQ. The CDR3 consists of 14 residues. Trimming removed 5 bases from V and 4 bases from J, with 15 bases in between.

The rearrangement uses TRBV5-4 and TRBJ2-1; 7 nucleotides match TRBD1. The CDR3 is 15 amino acids. Germline CDR1 is SGHNT and CDR2 is YYREEE (reference sequence). J was trimmed by 3 bases and V by 0 bases; bases with no gene match: 3. The CDR3 is CASSLEAGGYNEQFF. The CDR3 nucleotides are TGTGCCAGCAGCTTGGAAGCAGGGGGCTACAATGAGCAGTTCTTC. Together with reference TRBV5-4 and TRBJ2-1, the CDR3 gives the full variable domain: ETGVTQSPTHLIKTRGQQVTLRCSSQSGHNTVSWYQQALGQGPQFIFQYYREEENGRGNFPPRFSGLQFPNYSSELNVNALELDDSALYLCASSLEAGGYNEQFFGPGTRLTVL.

V gene TRBV19 combines with J gene TRBJ1-5; 7 nucleotides agree with TRBD1. The junction had 6 bases not matched to a gene; V was cut back by 3 bases and J by 1 base. The CDR3 spans 16 residues. Germline V gene lookup returns CDR1 LNHDA and CDR2 SQIVND (reference sequence). The CDR3 sequence: CASSIVFRGSNQPQHF. CDR3 sequence (DNA): TGTGCCAGTAGTATTGTGTTCAGGGGGAGCAATCAGCCCCAGCATTTT.

V gene TRBV4-1 combines with J gene TRBJ1-1; D is ambiguous. The CDR3 consists of 14 residues. V shed 1 base and J shed 1 base, with 7 bases lying between them. Looked up from germline, CDR1 is MGHRA and CDR2 is YSYEKL. CDR3 DNA sequence: TGCGCCAGCAGCCAAGGTATGTGGAACACTGAAGCTTTCTTT. Translated: CASSQGMWNTEAFF.

V usage is TRBV5-1 and J usage is TRBJ2-1; perhaps TRBD2 as D (6 bases). The CDR3 is 16 amino acids. V lost 0 bases to trimming and J lost 4 bases, with 14 bases between them. The germline CDR1 and CDR2 sequences are SGHRS and YFSETQ. In DNA form, the CDR3 reads TGCGCCAGCAGCTTGGTTGGGGTAGGGACTTACAATGAGCAGTTCTTC. Protein product: CASSLVGVGTYNEQFF.

The chain employs TRBV5-6 and TRBJ1-2, with no clear D. V was shortened by 3 bases and J by 4 bases, with 4 bases between the two germline ends. There are 11 residues in the CDR3. The germline V gene has CDR1 SGHDT and CDR2 YYEEEE. Written as DNA, the CDR3 is TGTGCCAGCAGCTCCTTCTATGGCTACACCTTC. Its translation is CASSSFYGYTF.

This sequence joins TRBV18 and TRBJ2-2, with D tentatively TRBD2 (5 bases). Trimming took 5 bases from V and 3 from J, leaving 10 bases between them. Germline lookup yields CDR1 KGHSH and CDR2 LQKENI. CDR3 length: 14 amino acids. The CDR3 nucleotides are TGTGCCAGCTCAGTGTTGGGAGACACCGGGGAGCTGTTTTTT. This gives the protein CASSVLGDTGELFF.

The chain combines TRBV7-6 with TRBJ2-2; no reliable D call. The CDR3 has 12 amino acids. V lost 8 bases, J lost 6 bases, and 10 bases lay in between. CDR1 is SGHVS and CDR2 is FNYEAQ in the germline V gene. In nucleotides, the CDR3 is TGTGCCAGCCGTGGAGATGCCGGGGAGCTGTTTTTT. Amino acid sequence: CASRGDAGELFF.

This sequence joins TRBV5-4 and TRBJ1-2; D might be TRBD1 (5 bases). Trimming cost V 1 base and J 4 bases, with 17 bases left between them. CDR1 and CDR2 from the germline V gene are SGHNT and YYREEE (reference sequence). There are 16 residues in the CDR3. Here the CDR3 reads CASSLLMEQVSYGYTF. The DNA of the CDR3 is TGTGCCAGCAGCTTGTTAATGGAACAGGTTTCCTATGGCTACACCTTC.

V and J are TRBV5-1 and TRBJ2-3, with 9 bases that match TRBD2. Trimming cost V 0 bases and J 1 base; bases outside gene matches: 3. Germline lookup yields CDR1 SGHRS and CDR2 YFSETQ. The CDR3 spans 16 residues. This CDR3 is CASSLVVAGGTDTQYF. CDR3 bases: TGCGCCAGCAGCTTGGTGGTAGCGGGGGGCACAGATACGCAGTATTTT.

This chain connects TRBV2 to TRBJ1-1, with D unclear. The V end was cut by 6 bases, the J end by 2 bases, with 7 bases between. There are 12 residues in the CDR3. CDR1 SNHLY and CDR2 FYNNEI come from the germline V gene. The CDR3 DNA follows: TGTGCCAGCAGGACGGGTAACACTGAAGCTTTCTTT. Translation: CASRTGNTEAFF.

The rearrangement links TRBV4-2 to TRBJ2-1; 7 positions agree with TRBD2. There are 16 residues in the CDR3. With V trimmed by 4 bases and J by 0 bases, 6 bases remained unmatched. Looked up from germline, CDR1 is LGHNA and CDR2 is YNFKEQ. This CDR3 reads CASSLQRGGSYNEQFF. The CDR3 DNA reads as TGTGCCAGCAGCCTCCAGCGGGGTGGCTCCTACAATGAGCAGTTCTTC.

V usage is TRBV4-3 and J usage is TRBJ2-1; D possibly corresponds to TRBD2 (5 bases). The CDR3 extends over 16 amino acids. V was cut by 0 bases and J by 4 bases, with 13 bases left in between. The V gene's germline CDR1 is LGHNA and CDR2 YSLEER. The DNA of the CDR3 is TGCGCCAGCAGCCAAGATCTCTCGGGGTTATACAATGAGCAGTTCTTC. It is translated as CASSQDLSGLYNEQFF.

This chain joins TRBV6-5 and TRBJ2-3; 7 bases fit TRBD1. The V segment lost 5 bases and the J segment 3 bases; nucleotides outside the gene matches: 5. This CDR3 is built from 14 residues. Germline CDR1 is MNHEY and CDR2 is SVGAGI. CDR3 region: CASSTSQGTDTQYF. The CDR3 DNA sequence: TGTGCCAGCAGTACCTCACAGGGGACAGATACGCAGTATTTT.

V usage is TRBV5-4 and J usage is TRBJ2-5; 8 bases line up with TRBD2. V trimming: 3 bases; J trimming: 5 bases; junction bases outside the gene matches: 6. Germline loops: CDR1 SGHNT, CDR2 YYREEE (reference sequence). CDR3 size: 14 residues. The CDR3 nucleotides are TGTGCCAGCAGCTCCGGGGGGGCCTTGGAGACCCAGTACTTC. Amino acid sequence: CASSSGGALETQYF.

The chain is built from TRBV4-1 and TRBJ1-2, with D unresolved. Germline V CDR1 and CDR2: MGHRA, YSYEKL. V lost 0 bases and J 4 bases, leaving 6 bases between the germline ends. The CDR3 is made up of 13 amino acids. The CDR3 region has the DNA TGCGCCAGCAGCCAAGACTTCCTCTATGGCTACACCTTC. Protein sequence: CASSQDFLYGYTF.

This chain joins TRBV19 and TRBJ2-7, with 7 bases that match TRBD1. The trim removed 0 bases at V and 2 bases at J, leaving 1 base unmatched. This CDR3 spans 14 amino acids. The V gene's germline CDR1 is LNHDA and CDR2 SQIVND (reference sequence). The CDR3 loop reads CASSIDDRAYEQYF. CDR3 coding DNA: TGTGCCAGTAGTATAGATGACAGGGCCTACGAGCAGTACTTC.